This record covers a single T cell receptor (beta chain). The method was immunoSEQ multiplex PCR; TCRdb's version includes in-frame clones alone and lacks a portion of them. Among approximately 1,500 clones listed, about 93% were seen once. This sample was taken from a study of tumor T cells in aggressive B-cell lymphoma. CDR1 and CDR2 from the germline V gene are SGHAT and FQNNGV. The CDR3 covers 16 residues. After removal of 1 base from V and 11 bases from J, the junction contained 14 bases not matched to a gene. V gene TRBV11-2 combines with J gene TRBJ2-5; TRBD2 matches at 9 bases. Specimen: tumor tissue. The source is an adult with diffuse large B cell lymphoma. Some clones in this sample may be carry-over from other donors' samples. The CDR3 protein is CASSLVRPGLAWEQYF. CDR3 DNA sequence: TGTGCCAGCAGCTTAGTGCGCCCGGGACTAGCATGGGAGCAGTACTTC.